One T cell receptor beta chain is described in this entry. This specimen comes from a study of blood T cell repertoires in COVID-19. About the study: Sites across the United States, Italy and Spain contributed samples from acute and convalescent COVID-19. T cells, B-cell-depleted T cells, or PBMCs supplied cDNA or gDNA.

With V trimmed by 6 bases and J by 5 bases, 6 bases remained unmatched. The CDR3 is 14 amino acids. Germline loops: CDR1 LNHDA, CDR2 SQIVND (reference sequence). Per the study methods: Amplification of reference gene primers provided the estimated nucleated cell counts. Using immunoSEQ multiplex PCR, the repertoire was profiled, and TCRdb retains in-frame clones only, with some absent. V, J and clone size are those of that table, while D and trimming were read from the DNA. The sample has 260,000 or so clones, 75% to 85% seen once. The clonotype was recovered from a woman in her seventies with acute or convalescent COVID-19. Material: peripheral blood. The rearrangement links TRBV19 to TRBJ1-1; 10 bases match TRBD1. The CDR3 spells CASSDRGRETEAFF. In DNA form, the CDR3 reads TGTGCCAGTAGCGACAGGGGGCGGGAAACTGAAGCTTTCTTT.